This TCR beta chain was sequenced for a study of chemoradiotherapy in HPV16-positive cancers. About the study: A couple of HPV16-positive patients' cells yielded candidate HPV-specific clones and common motifs.

Overall study results and limits: During treatment, candidate HPV-specific clones and E7-related motifs expanded in tumor.

Over chemoradiotherapy, repertoires were sampled more than once. The CDR3 runs to 15 residues. From germline, CDR1 is MNHNS and CDR2 SASEGT. Trimming removed 5 bases from V and 6 bases from J, with 19 bases in between. TCRdb keeps only in-frame clones here, not all; method: immunoSEQ multiplex PCR. The sample holds roughly 19,000 clones, around 88% seen once. A note on this clone: Its antigen is undetermined.

The specimen comprised blood, sampled from a patient who underwent chemoradiotherapy. The source is a human donor with HPV-associated anogenital cancer. J is TRBJ1-2 and V is TRBV6-1; D is ambiguous. This chain's CDR3 is CASSLRGGMTNGYTF. In DNA form, the CDR3 reads TGTGCCAGCAGTCTCCGTGGAGGGATGACCAATGGCTACACCTTC.